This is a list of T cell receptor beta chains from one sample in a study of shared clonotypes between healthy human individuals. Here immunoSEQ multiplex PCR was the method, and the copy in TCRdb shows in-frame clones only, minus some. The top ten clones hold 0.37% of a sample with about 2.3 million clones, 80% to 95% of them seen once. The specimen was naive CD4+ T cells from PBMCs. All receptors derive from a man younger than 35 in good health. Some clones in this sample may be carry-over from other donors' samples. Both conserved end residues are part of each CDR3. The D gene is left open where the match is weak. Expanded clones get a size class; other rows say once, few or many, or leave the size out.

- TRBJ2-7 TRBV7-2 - CASSSSGLASSYEQYF TGTGCCAGCAGCTCCTCCGGGCTAGCGAGCTCCTACGAGCAGTACTTC
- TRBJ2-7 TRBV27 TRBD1 CASSPWYGTGLYEQYF TGTGCCAGCAGCCCTTGGTACGGGACAGGGCTTTACGAGCAGTACTTC
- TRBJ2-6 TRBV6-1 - CASSERGTGANVLTF TGTGCCAGCAGTGAGAGGGGTACCGGGGCCAACGTCCTGACTTTC
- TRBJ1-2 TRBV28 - CASSPGHRVVYTF TGTGCCAGCAGTCCCGGGCACAGGGTTGTCTACACCTTC
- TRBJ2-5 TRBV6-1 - CASRETQMLTQYF TGTGCCAGCAGAGAGACTCAGATGTTGACCCAGTACTTC
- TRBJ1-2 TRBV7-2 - CASSLAGGDYGYGYTF TGTGCCAGCAGCTTAGCGGGGGGGGACTACGGCTATGGCTACACCTTC
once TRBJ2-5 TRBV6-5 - CASSYNQGQETQYF TGTGCCAGCAGTTACAATCAGGGTCAAGAGACCCAGTACTTC
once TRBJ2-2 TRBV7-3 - CASSPTTGELFF TGTGCCAGCAGCCCAACGACCGGGGAGCTGTTTTTT
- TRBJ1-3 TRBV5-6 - CASSFGPDSGNTIYF TGTGCCAGCAGCTTCGGACCTGACTCTGGAAACACCATATATTTT
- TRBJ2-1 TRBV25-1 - CASSKWGDNEQFF TGTGCCAGCAGTAAGTGGGGGGACAATGAGCAGTTCTTC
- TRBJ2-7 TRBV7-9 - CASSPGQRTYEQYF TGTGCCAGCAGCCCAGGACAGAGGACCTACGAGCAGTACTTC
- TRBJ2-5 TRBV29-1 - CSVGGREETQYF TGCAGCGTTGGGGGGCGGGAAGAGACCCAGTACTTC
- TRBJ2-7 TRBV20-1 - CSARASAKQYF TGCAGTGCTAGAGCCTCGGCAAAGCAGTACTTC
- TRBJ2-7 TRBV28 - CASSLAGPSGTYEQYF TGTGCCAGCAGTTTGGCAGGTCCCTCTGGAACCTACGAGCAGTACTTC
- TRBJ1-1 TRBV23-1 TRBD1 CASCGQGRLDTEAFF TGCGCCAGTTGTGGACAGGGAAGGTTGGACACTGAAGCTTTCTTT
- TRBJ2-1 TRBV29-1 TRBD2 CSGSGRADEQFF TGCAGCGGTAGCGGGAGGGCCGATGAGCAGTTCTTC
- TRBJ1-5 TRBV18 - CASSPDNQPQHF TGTGCCAGCTCACCAGACAATCAGCCCCAGCATTTT
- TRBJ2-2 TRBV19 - CASSQRWRSGELFF TGTGCCAGTAGCCAAAGATGGCGTTCCGGGGAGCTGTTTTTT
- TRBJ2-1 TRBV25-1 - CASSGLERSSSYNEQFF TGTGCCAGCAGTGGGTTGGAGCGGTCTAGCTCCTACAATGAGCAGTTCTTC